The source of this T cell receptor beta chain is a study of T cell responses to AZD1222 COVID-19 vaccine. Background on the study: Samples with a second dose at about 4 or about 12 weeks were pooled together.

This table comes from immunoSEQ multiplex PCR, and its TCRdb copy is limited to in-frame clones, with some not included. The sample includes under 150,000 clones, 90% to 95% of them seen just once. General study points: Spike-wide vaccine-associated CD4 TCRs dominated at 160-218 and 743-854.

Details on this clone: The antigen remains undetermined.

V lost 0 bases and J lost 0, with 6 bases in between. Looked up from germline, CDR1 is LGHDT and CDR2 is YNNKEL (reference sequence). This CDR3 comprises 14 residues. The rearrangement uses TRBV3-1 (or the pseudogene TRBV3-2) and TRBJ2-7; no definite D call. The sample here was peripheral blood, taken on day 0 of AZD1222 vaccination. This TCR derives from an adult in good health. CDR3 nucleotides: TGTGCCAGCAGCCAAGAAGCCTACTCCTACGAGCAGTACTTC. Residues: CASSQEAYSYEQYF.